These 29 T cell receptor beta chains came from one sample sequenced in a study of T cell repertoires in cytomegalovirus infection (dated by TCRdb to between 2018 and 2020). Sequenced on an Illumina HiSeq 1500. TCRdb reprocessed the public reads (quality trimming at Q25 with fastp, clone calling with MiXCR) and kept in-frame beta chains. Rows are combined by CDR3 protein, so each entry shows the most common genes and DNA. The sample data list about 160,000 distinct CDR3 sequences, and roughly a sixth of these were observed just once. The biggest ten clones account for approximately 19% of the sample. Sequencing was carried out using CD8+ T cells from PBMCs. Source of these receptors: a human donor in good health (CMV status not recorded). Some clones in this sample may be carry-over from other donors' samples.

A few counts support this clonotype. The rearrangement links TRBV12-3 or TRBV12-4 to TRBJ2-1; D gene ambiguous. The CDR3 contains 16 residues. Between the trimmed V and J ends, which lost 6 bases and 0 bases, there was a span of 15 bases. The CDR3 DNA follows: TGTGCCAGCAGACCTTCCTCGGTTAGCTCCTACAATGAGCAGTTCTTC. It is translated as CASRPSSVSSYNEQFF.

This clonotype was counted only a few times. DNA for the CDR3: TGTGCCACCAGCAGAGAGATCAGCGGGGAGTGGAGCGGCTACACCTTC. This sequence encodes CATSREISGEWSGYTF. The genes are TRBV15 and TRBJ1-2; D gene ambiguous. Trimming stripped 0 bases from V and 8 bases from J, with 19 bases between. Germline assignment: CDR1 LNHNV and CDR2 YYDKDF (reference sequence). The CDR3 loop spans 16 amino acids.

The chain links TRBV7-6 to TRBJ2-1; D gene unclear. Germline V gene lookup returns CDR1 SGHVS and CDR2 FNYEAQ. This CDR3 contains 12 residues. Trimming left V 3 bases short and J 8 bases short, with 8 bases between. The CDR3 bases are TGTGCCAGCAGCTTGGGTACTGATGAGCAGTTCTTC. Encoded protein: CASSLGTDEQFF.

The rearrangement uses TRBV29-1 and TRBJ2-1; 13 bases line up with TRBD2. CDR1 is SQVTM, CDR2 ANQGSEA, per germline. The CDR3 has 15 amino acids. With V trimmed by 1 base and J by 7 bases, 4 bases remained unmatched. The CDR3 bases are TGCAGCGTTGAAGGGACTAGCGGGAGAGGAAATGAGCAGTTCTTC. Its translation is CSVEGTSGRGNEQFF.

This chain joins TRBV2 and TRBJ2-1; 7 positions agree with TRBD1. This CDR3 region has 14 residues. Looked up from germline, CDR1 is SNHLY and CDR2 is FYNNEI. The V gene end was trimmed by 11 bases and the J gene end by 3 bases; junction bases not matched to a gene: 10. The CDR3, as DNA: TGTGCCTCAGACGGGACAGAAGTCTACAATGAGCAGTTCTTC. Protein: CASDGTEVYNEQFF. Drawing the rest from reference TRBV2 and TRBJ2-1, the complete variable domain is EPEVTQTPSHQVTQMGQEVILRCVPISNHLYFYWYRQILGQKVEFLVSFYNNEISEKSEIFDDQFSVERPDGSNFTLKIRSTKLEDSAMYFCASDGTEVYNEQFFGPGTRLTVL.

The V call is TRBV7-3, the J call TRBJ2-1; a possible D gene is TRBD2 (5 bases). This CDR3 is 15 amino acids long. CDR1 is SGHTA, CDR2 FQGTGA, per germline. Trimming left V 5 bases short and J 4 bases short, with 15 bases between. CDR3: CASSPSRGLYNEQFF. The DNA of the CDR3 is TGTGCCAGCAGCCCCAGCCGCGGGTTGTACAATGAGCAGTTCTTC.

There are a few counts of this clonotype. V is TRBV29-1 and J is TRBJ1-2, with TRBD1 matching over 9 bases. Unmatched junction bases numbered 9, after V lost 4 bases and J lost 6 bases. Per the germline V gene, CDR1 is SQVTM and CDR2 is ANQGSEA. The CDR3 sequence is 14 residues long. The CDR3 DNA sequence: TGCAGCGTTGGGTCTCCGGGACAGGGTAATGGCTACACCTTC. It translates to CSVGSPGQGNGYTF.

The chain couples TRBV29-1 to TRBJ2-7, with a possible D match to TRBD1 (5 bases). CDR1 is SQVTM and CDR2 is ANQGSEA in the germline V gene. The V end was cut by 1 base, the J end by 0 bases, with 10 bases between. The CDR3 runs 14 residues. The CDR3 protein is CSVEVATASYEQYF. The CDR3 DNA reads TGCAGCGTTGAAGTTGCGACAGCCTCCTACGAGCAGTACTTC.

This clonotype was detected ten times or more. The gene calls are TRBV27 and TRBJ2-1; 7 bases fit TRBD1. J lost 6 bases, V lost 0 bases, and 5 bases had no gene match. In germline, CDR1 is MNHEY, CDR2 SMNVEV (reference sequence). The length of the CDR3 is 15 residues. Here the CDR3 DNA reads TGTGCCAGCAGTTTATCGTGGGGACAGTTCAATGAGCAGTTCTTC. Protein product: CASSLSWGQFNEQFF.

The chain links TRBV29-1 to TRBJ2-1; 11 bases agree with TRBD2. CDR1 is SQVTM and CDR2 is ANQGSEA in the germline V gene. The CDR3 is 14 amino acids. With V trimmed by 7 bases and J by 7 bases, 9 bases remained unmatched. The CDR3: CSARPASGRNEQFF. CDR3 DNA: TGCAGCGCGCGCCCGGCTAGCGGGAGGAATGAGCAGTTCTTC.

As for this clonotype: At one boundary the junction diverges from the germline segment, which might be a read error. The V gene is TRBV29-1, the J gene TRBJ2-3, with TRBD1 identical over 8 bases. The CDR3 contains 16 residues. CDR1 and CDR2 (germline): SQVTM, ANQGSEA. The CDR3, as DNA: TGCTGCGTTGAGTACGACAGGGGTAGGTCGCCAGATACGCAGTATTTT. Translating it yields CCVEYDRGRSPDTQYF.

J is TRBJ2-1 and V is TRBV6-2 or TRBV6-3; maybe TRBD1 (6 bases). Trimming shortened V by 3 bases and J by 13 bases, and 19 bases separated the two germline ends. CDR3 length equals 14 residues. CDR1 and CDR2 (germline): MNHEY, SVGEGT. CDR3: CASSYRDLGAKQFF. CDR3 nucleotide sequence: TGTGCCAGCAGTTATAGAGACCTGGGGGCAAAACAGTTCTTC.

This clonotype was counted a few times. V is TRBV28 and J is TRBJ2-7, with 7 bases matching TRBD1. Germline assignment: CDR1 MDHEN and CDR2 SYDVKM. V trimming: 6 bases; J trimming: 2 bases; junction bases outside the gene matches: 4. The length of the CDR3 is 13 residues. DNA of the CDR3: TGTGCCAGCAGCGAGGGACAGACCTACGAGCAGTACTTC. Translation: CASSEGQTYEQYF.

This clonotype was counted only a few times. In DNA, the CDR3 is TGCAGCGTTGCCCCCTTAGAGAGCTCTGGGGCCAACGTCCTGACTTTC. This encodes CSVAPLESSGANVLTF. The chain joins TRBV29-1 to TRBJ2-6; unclear D gene. Trimming shortened V by 4 bases and J by 0 bases, and 13 bases separated the two germline ends. CDR1 and CDR2 (germline): SQVTM, ANQGSEA. The CDR3 has 16 amino acids.

Ten or more counts support this clonotype. Mismatch with germline at one junction end may stem from a read error. The J gene is TRBJ2-5, the V gene TRBV7-2; 7 bases line up with TRBD2. The CDR3 spans 14 residues. Looked up from germline, CDR1 is SGHTA and CDR2 is FQGNSA. In DNA, the CDR3 is TGTGCCAGCACCTTAGGGCTAGCGGTGGAGACCCAGTACTTC. Protein product: CASTLGLAVETQYF.

This rearrangement joins TRBV12-3 or TRBV12-4 to TRBJ2-1; 7 bases align to TRBD2. With 5 bases clipped from V and 4 bases from J, the junction kept 14 bases outside the gene matches. The CDR3 is 17 amino acids. In DNA form, the CDR3 reads TGTGCCAGCAGTCCCTCGACTAGCCCATTTGGTTACAATGAGCAGTTCTTC. Its protein is CASSPSTSPFGYNEQFF.

This clonotype was seen a handful of times. The chain combines TRBV7-9 with TRBJ2-1, with 12 bases identical to TRBD1. The CDR3 is 16 amino acids. Germline CDR1 is SEHNR and CDR2 is FQNEAQ (reference sequence). The junction had 9 bases not matched to a gene; V was cut back by 5 bases and J by 7 bases. The CDR3 sequence: CASSQLGQGARNEQFF. In DNA, the CDR3 is TGTGCCAGCAGCCAACTGGGACAGGGGGCGCGTAATGAGCAGTTCTTC.

The chain combines TRBV7-8 with TRBJ2-7; D possibly uses TRBD1 or TRBD2 (5 bases each). V shed 5 bases and J shed 0 bases, with 11 bases lying between them. The germline V gene has CDR1 SGHVS and CDR2 FQNEAQ. The CDR3 length is 14 residues. The CDR3 region is CASSRLGTSYEQYF. The CDR3 nucleotides read TGTGCCAGCAGCCGCTTGGGGACCTCCTACGAGCAGTACTTC.

This clonotype has more than one count but fewer than ten. The rearrangement uses TRBV28 and TRBJ2-1, with 9 positions matching TRBD2. The J segment lost 10 bases and the V segment lost 11 bases, leaving 9 bases of the junction unmatched. The CDR3 covers 12 residues. In germline, CDR1 is MDHEN, CDR2 SYDVKM. The CDR3 loop is CAGGPSGAEQFF. The CDR3, as DNA: TGTGCCGGGGGGCCTAGCGGGGCCGAGCAGTTCTTC.

This clonotype was recorded at least ten times. V is TRBV28 and J is TRBJ2-5; no clear D. From germline, CDR1 is MDHEN and CDR2 SYDVKM. V lost 7 bases to trimming and J lost 0 bases, with 9 bases between them. This CDR3 is 13 amino acids long. CDR3 sequence reads: CASTNSDQETQYF. The CDR3 nucleotides read TGTGCCAGCACCAACTCGGACCAAGAGACCCAGTACTTC.

The chain has TRBV2 and TRBJ2-7; D perhaps matches TRBD2 (6 bases). V was trimmed by 2 bases and J by 3 bases, leaving 14 bases between them. This CDR3 spans 15 amino acids. The germline V gene encodes CDR1 SNHLY and CDR2 FYNNEI. The CDR3 is CASSEIADTFYEQYF. The CDR3 bases are TGTGCCAGCAGTGAAATAGCGGATACATTCTACGAGCAGTACTTC.

This sequence joins TRBV28 and TRBJ2-7; 7 positions agree with TRBD1. Trimming removed 5 bases from V and 0 bases from J; junction bases left unmatched: 10. CDR3 length equals 16 residues. The germline CDR1 and CDR2 sequences are MDHEN and SYDVKM. The DNA for the CDR3 is TGTGCCAGCAGTATCCCGACAGGGCCCAGCTCCTACGAGCAGTACTTC. Translation gives CASSIPTGPSSYEQYF.

This clonotype was observed a few times. CDR3 protein: CASSLASGSYYNEQFF. CDR3 nucleotide sequence: TGTGCCAGCAGTTTAGCTAGCGGAAGCTACTACAATGAGCAGTTCTTC. The chain couples TRBV28 to TRBJ2-1; TRBD2 matches 7 bases. Trimming cost V 2 bases and J 3 bases; bases outside gene matches: 7. Germline V CDR1 and CDR2: MDHEN, SYDVKM. The length of the CDR3 is 16 residues.

J is TRBJ1-1 and V is TRBV28, with 9 nucleotides matching TRBD1. Germline CDR1 MDHEN, CDR2 SYDVKM. This CDR3 has 15 amino acids. The V gene end was trimmed by 5 bases and the J gene end by 5 bases; junction bases not matched to a gene: 9. CDR3 in amino acids: CASSTIQGAVTEAFF. CDR3 sequence (DNA): TGTGCCAGCAGTACAATACAGGGGGCTGTGACTGAAGCTTTCTTT.

This clonotype showed up just a few times. The rearrangement links TRBV20-1 to TRBJ1-2; D uncertain. This CDR3 comprises 14 residues. CDR1 and CDR2 (germline): DFQATT, SNEGSKA (reference sequence). The V and J ends lost 0 bases and 2 bases respectively, with 10 bases between them. CDR3 sequence (DNA): TGCAGTGCTAGAGATCTCGACGGAAACTATGGCTACACCTTC. Its translation: CSARDLDGNYGYTF.

This clonotype was recorded many times. The chain combines TRBV12-3 or TRBV12-4 with TRBJ2-1, with D possibly matching TRBD2 (5 bases). The V end lost 2 bases, the J end lost 0 bases, and 11 bases lay between the germline ends. The CDR3 has 16 amino acids. The CDR3 spells CASSLLAASSYNEQFF. The CDR3 DNA is TGTGCCAGCAGTTTACTAGCCGCGAGCTCCTACAATGAGCAGTTCTTC.

The chain joins TRBV19 to TRBJ2-1, with 8 bases fitting TRBD2. This CDR3 contains 15 residues. Looked up from germline, CDR1 is LNHDA and CDR2 is SQIVND (reference sequence). V gave up 5 bases and J gave up 8 bases; unmatched junction bases: 11. The CDR3 spells CASSPAGRGGYEQFF. CDR3 DNA: TGTGCCAGTAGTCCCGCCGGACGCGGGGGGTATGAGCAGTTCTTC.

The chain carries TRBV6-2 or TRBV6-3 and TRBJ2-7; D is unresolved. The CDR3 has 14 amino acids. Germline lookup yields CDR1 MNHEY and CDR2 SVGEGT. V was pared by 1 base and J by 5 bases, with 12 bases between. The CDR3 coding sequence is TGTGCCAGCAGTTACTTGGCCGACACCGACGAGCAGTACTTC. It yields the protein CASSYLADTDEQYF.

This clonotype appeared a few times. The V and J genes are TRBV19 and TRBJ2-7, with 8 bases matching TRBD1. The CDR3 loop spans 14 amino acids. V was clipped by 3 bases and J by 2 bases; unmatched bases: 3. Germline CDR1 reads LNHDA; CDR2 reads SQIVND (reference sequence). CDR3 in DNA: TGTGCCAGTAGTATCGGGACAGGTACCTACGAGCAGTACTTC. It specifies CASSIGTGTYEQYF. The variable domain in full, completed from reference TRBV19 and TRBJ2-7, reads DGGITQSPKYLFRKEGQNVTLSCEQNLNHDAMYWYRQDPGQGLRLIYYSQIVNDFQKGDIAEGYSVSREKKESFPLTVTSAQKNPTAFYLCASSIGTGTYEQYFGPGTRLTVT.